This T cell receptor beta chain is from a study of tumor-infiltrating lymphocytes in localized non-small cell lung cancer. Study-wide background: Tumor tissue and non-adjacent uninvolved lung came from each patient. General study points: Not all patients were TCR sequenced, owing to tissue quantity. TCRbeta sequencing showed higher T cell infiltration in tumors than uninvolved lung. Immunotypes IM1 and IM2 had similar TCR-derived T-cell fractions.

In the case of this clone: What it binds is not known.

Assay used: immunoSEQ multiplex PCR; TCRdb lists only in-frame clones, some missing. The sample holds 7,000 to 8,500 clones, approximately 80% seen once. There are 16 residues in the CDR3. Specimen: lung tumor tissue. V usage is TRBV7-5 and J usage is TRBJ2-5; the table assigns TRBD2, which was not confirmed against the DNA. TRBV7-5 is described as a pseudogene. This clonotype was sampled from a human donor with non-small cell lung cancer. The chain's CDR3 is CARSRREDGRQETQYF. CDR3 DNA: TGTGCCAGAAGCCGGCGGGAGGATGGTCGGCAAGAGACCCAGTACTTC.